This T cell receptor (beta chain) emerged from a study of post-analysis software for immune sequencing data. About the research overall: As for disease course, relapsing-remitting, secondary progressive and progressive-relapsing multiple sclerosis were all included. General study points: The normalized Chao1 diversity of multiple sclerosis patients was significantly lower than that of controls.

Details on this clonotype: What it recognizes is unknown.

cDNA libraries for TCR beta contained unique molecular identifiers. Each CDR3 protein is one row after TCRdb ran MiXCR on the PCR reads. The sample holds hundreds of thousands of distinct CDR3 sequences, approximately 53% seen once. The specimen sequenced was blood. The sequence was collected from a girl aged 5-17 years with multiple sclerosis.

The CDR3: CASSQGEGLFTRANQPQHF. The CDR3 DNA reads as TGCGCCAGCAGCCAAGGTGAGGGGCTCTTTACCCGGGCGAATCAGCCCCAGCATTTT. The chain is built from TRBV4-1 and TRBJ1-5; D might be TRBD1 (5 bases). The CDR3 runs to 19 residues. Germline values: CDR1 MGHRA, CDR2 YSYEKL. V shed 1 base and J shed 4 bases, with 23 bases lying between them.